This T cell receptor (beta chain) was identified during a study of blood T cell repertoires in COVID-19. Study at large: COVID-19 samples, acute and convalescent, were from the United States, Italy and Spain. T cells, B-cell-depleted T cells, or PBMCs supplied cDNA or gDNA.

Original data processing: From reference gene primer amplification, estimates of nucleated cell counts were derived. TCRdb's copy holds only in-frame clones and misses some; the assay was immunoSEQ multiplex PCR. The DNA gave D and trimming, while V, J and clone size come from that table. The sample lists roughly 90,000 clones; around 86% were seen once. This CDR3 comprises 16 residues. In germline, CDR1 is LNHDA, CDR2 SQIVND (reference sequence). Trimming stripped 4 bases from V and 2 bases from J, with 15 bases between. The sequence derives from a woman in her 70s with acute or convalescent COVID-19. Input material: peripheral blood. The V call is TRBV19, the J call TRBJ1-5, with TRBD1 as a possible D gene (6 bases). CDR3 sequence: CASSNVQGLGNQPQHF. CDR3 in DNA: TGTGCCAGTAGTAACGTGCAGGGGTTGGGCAATCAGCCCCAGCATTTT.